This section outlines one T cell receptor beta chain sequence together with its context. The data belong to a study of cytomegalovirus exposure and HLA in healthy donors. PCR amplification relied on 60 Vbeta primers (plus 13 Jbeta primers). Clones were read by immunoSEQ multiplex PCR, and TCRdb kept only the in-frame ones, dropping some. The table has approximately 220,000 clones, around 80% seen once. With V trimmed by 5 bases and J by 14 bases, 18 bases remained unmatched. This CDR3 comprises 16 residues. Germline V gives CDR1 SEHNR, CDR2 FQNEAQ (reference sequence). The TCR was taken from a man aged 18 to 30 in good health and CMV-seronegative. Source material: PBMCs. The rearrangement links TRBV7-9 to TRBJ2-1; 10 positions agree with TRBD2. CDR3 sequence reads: CASSPRSLLAGTREFF. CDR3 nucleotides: TGTGCCAGCAGCCCCCGTTCGTTACTAGCGGGAACAAGGGAGTTCTTC.